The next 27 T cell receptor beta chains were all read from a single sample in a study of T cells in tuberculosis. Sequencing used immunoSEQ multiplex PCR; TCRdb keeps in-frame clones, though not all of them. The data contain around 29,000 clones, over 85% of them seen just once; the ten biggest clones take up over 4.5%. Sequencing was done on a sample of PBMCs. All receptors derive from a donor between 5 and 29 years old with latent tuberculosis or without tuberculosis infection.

The CDR3 nucleotides are TGTGCCAGCAGCCACCGTCGACCAACAGCAACTAATGAAAAACTGTTTTTT. Protein product: CASSHRRPTATNEKLFF. The rearrangement joins TRBV4-2 to TRBJ1-4, with D unclear. Germline loops: CDR1 LGHNA, CDR2 YNFKEQ. The CDR3 is 17 residues long. With 3 bases removed from V and 0 bases from J, the gap between germline ends came to 14 bases.

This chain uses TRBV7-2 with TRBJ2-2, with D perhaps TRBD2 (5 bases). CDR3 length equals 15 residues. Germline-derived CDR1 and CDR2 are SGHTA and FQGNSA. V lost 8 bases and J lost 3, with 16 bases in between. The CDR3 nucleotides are TGTGCCAGCCTCCCCGGGATTAGCCACACCGGGGAGCTGTTTTTT. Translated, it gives CASLPGISHTGELFF.

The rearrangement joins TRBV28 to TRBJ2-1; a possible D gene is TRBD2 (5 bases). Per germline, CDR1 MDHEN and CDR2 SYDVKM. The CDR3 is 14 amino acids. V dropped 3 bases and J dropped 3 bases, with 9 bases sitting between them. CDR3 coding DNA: TGTGCCAGCAGTTTCTGGGAGAACTACAATGAGCAGTTCTTC. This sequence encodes CASSFWENYNEQFF. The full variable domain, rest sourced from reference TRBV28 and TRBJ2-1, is DVKVTQSSRYLVKRTGEKVFLECVQDMDHENMFWYRQDPGLGLRLIYFSYDVKMKEKGDIPEGYSVSREKKERFSLILESASTNQTSMYLCASSFWENYNEQFFGPGTRLTVL.

In DNA form, the CDR3 reads TGTGCCAGCAGTTTTTCAGGGGATACTAGCACAGATACGCAGTATTTT. Its protein is CASSFSGDTSTDTQYF. This sequence joins TRBV28 and TRBJ2-3; weak D call: TRBD1 (6 bases). From germline, CDR1 is MDHEN and CDR2 SYDVKM. The V gene lost 3 bases and the J gene lost 0 bases, with 13 bases spanning the gap. The CDR3 covers 16 residues.

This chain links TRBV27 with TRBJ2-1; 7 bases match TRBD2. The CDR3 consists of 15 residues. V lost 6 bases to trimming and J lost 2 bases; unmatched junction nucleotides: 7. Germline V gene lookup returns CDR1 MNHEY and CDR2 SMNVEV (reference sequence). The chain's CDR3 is CASRNSGLAYNEQFF. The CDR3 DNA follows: TGTGCCAGCAGAAACTCAGGACTAGCCTACAATGAGCAGTTCTTC.

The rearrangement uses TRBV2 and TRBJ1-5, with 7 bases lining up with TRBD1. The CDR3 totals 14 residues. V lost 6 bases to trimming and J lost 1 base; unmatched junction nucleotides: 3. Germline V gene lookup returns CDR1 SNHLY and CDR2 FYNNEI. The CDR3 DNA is TGTGCCAGCAGGCCAGGGGGAAGCAATCAGCCCCAGCATTTT. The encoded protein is CASRPGGSNQPQHF. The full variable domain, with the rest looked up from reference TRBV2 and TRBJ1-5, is EPEVTQTPSHQVTQMGQEVILRCVPISNHLYFYWYRQILGQKVEFLVSFYNNEISEKSEIFDDQFSVERPDGSNFTLKIRSTKLEDSAMYFCASRPGGSNQPQHFGDGTRLSIL.

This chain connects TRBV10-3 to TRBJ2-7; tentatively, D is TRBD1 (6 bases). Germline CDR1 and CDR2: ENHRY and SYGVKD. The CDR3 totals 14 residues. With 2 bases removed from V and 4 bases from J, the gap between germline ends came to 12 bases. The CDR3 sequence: CAISEGNREYEQYF. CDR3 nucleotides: TGTGCCATCAGTGAGGGGAACAGGGAGTACGAGCAGTACTTC.

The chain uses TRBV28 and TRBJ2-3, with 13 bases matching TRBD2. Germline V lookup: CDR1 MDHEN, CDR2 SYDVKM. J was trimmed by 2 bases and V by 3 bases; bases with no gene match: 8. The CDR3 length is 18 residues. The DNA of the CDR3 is TGTGCCAGCAGTTTTACCACTAGCGGGAGGGAAGACACAGATACGCAGTATTTT. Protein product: CASSFTTSGREDTDTQYF.

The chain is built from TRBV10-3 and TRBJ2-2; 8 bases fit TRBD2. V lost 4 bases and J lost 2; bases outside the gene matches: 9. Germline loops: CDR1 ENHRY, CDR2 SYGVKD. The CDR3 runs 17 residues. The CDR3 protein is CAISGVGREGNTGELFF. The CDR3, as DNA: TGTGCCATCAGTGGGGTAGGACGGGAGGGCAACACCGGGGAGCTGTTTTTT.

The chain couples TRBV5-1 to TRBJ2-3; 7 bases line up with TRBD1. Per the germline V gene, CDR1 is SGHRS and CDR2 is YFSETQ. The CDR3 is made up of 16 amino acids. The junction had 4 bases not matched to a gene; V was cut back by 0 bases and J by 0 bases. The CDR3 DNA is TGCGCCAGCAGCTTGGGACAGGGAACTAGCACAGATACGCAGTATTTT. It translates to CASSLGQGTSTDTQYF.

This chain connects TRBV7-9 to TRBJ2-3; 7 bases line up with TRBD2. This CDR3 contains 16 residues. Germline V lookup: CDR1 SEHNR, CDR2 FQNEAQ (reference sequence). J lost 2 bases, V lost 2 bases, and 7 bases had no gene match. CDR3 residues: CASSLHTGGPTDTQYF. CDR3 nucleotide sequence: TGTGCCAGCAGCTTACATACGGGAGGTCCCACAGATACGCAGTATTTT. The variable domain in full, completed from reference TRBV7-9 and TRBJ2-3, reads DTGVSQNPRHKITKRGQNVTFRCDPISEHNRLYWYRQTLGQGPEFLTYFQNEAQLEKSRLLSDRFSAERPKGSFSTLEIQRTEQGDSAMYLCASSLHTGGPTDTQYFGPGTRLTVL.

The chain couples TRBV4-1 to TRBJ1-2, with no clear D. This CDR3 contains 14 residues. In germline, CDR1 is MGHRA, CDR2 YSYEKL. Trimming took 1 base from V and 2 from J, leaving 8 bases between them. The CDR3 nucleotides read TGCGCCAGCAGCCAAGTATTGCGGAACTATGGCTACACCTTC. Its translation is CASSQVLRNYGYTF.

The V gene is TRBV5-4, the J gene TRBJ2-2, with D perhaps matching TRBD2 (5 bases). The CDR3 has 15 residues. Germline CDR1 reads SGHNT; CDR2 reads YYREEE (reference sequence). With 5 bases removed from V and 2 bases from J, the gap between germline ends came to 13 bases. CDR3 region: CASRGLASNTGELFF. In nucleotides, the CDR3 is TGTGCCAGCAGAGGGCTAGCTTCCAACACCGGGGAGCTGTTTTTT.

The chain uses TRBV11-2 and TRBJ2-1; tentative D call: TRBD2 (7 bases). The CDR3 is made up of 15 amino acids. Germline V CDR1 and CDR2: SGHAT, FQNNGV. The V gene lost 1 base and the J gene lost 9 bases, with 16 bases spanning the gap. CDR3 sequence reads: CASSLGGGGQSEQFF. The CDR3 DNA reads TGTGCCAGCAGCTTAGGTGGCGGGGGCCAGAGTGAGCAGTTCTTC.

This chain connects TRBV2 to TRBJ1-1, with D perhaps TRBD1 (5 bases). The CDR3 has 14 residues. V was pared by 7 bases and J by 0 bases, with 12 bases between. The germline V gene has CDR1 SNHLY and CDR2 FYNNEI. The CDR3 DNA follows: TGTGCCAGCAACCTCAGGGCCCTGAACACTGAAGCTTTCTTT. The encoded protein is CASNLRALNTEAFF.

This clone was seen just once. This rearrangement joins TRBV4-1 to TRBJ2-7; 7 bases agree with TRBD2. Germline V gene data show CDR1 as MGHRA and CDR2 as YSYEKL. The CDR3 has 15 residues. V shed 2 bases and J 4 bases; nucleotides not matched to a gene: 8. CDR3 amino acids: CASSQMAGVTYEQYF. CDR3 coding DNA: TGCGCCAGCAGCCAAATGGCGGGAGTAACTTACGAGCAGTACTTC.

CDR3 DNA: TGCAGCGTTGAAGGAGGGCAGCTGAACACTGAAGCTTTCTTT. It translates to CSVEGGQLNTEAFF. The chain is built from TRBV29-1 and TRBJ1-1; D is ambiguous. The CDR3 has 14 amino acids. Germline V CDR1 and CDR2: SQVTM, ANQGSEA. Deletions cut 1 base from V and 0 bases from J, with 9 bases between.

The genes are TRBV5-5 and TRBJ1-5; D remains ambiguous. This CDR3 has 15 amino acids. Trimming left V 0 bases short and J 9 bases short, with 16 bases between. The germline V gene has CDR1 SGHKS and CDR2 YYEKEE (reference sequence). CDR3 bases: TGTGCCAGCAGCTTGGCCTTTGGTACAGTGGGGCCCCAGCATTTT. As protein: CASSLAFGTVGPQHF.

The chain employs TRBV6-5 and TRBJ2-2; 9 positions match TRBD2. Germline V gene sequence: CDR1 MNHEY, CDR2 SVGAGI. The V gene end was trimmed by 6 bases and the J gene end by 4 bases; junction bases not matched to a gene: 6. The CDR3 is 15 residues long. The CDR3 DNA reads TGTGCCAGCAGATTACTAGCGGGCCCCACCGGGGAGCTGTTTTTT. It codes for CASRLLAGPTGELFF.

This CDR3 is CASNPSNNYGYTF. CDR3 sequence (DNA): TGTGCCAGTAACCCCAGTAATAACTATGGCTACACCTTC. V is TRBV19 and J is TRBJ1-2; D is unclear. From germline, CDR1 is LNHDA and CDR2 SQIVND (reference sequence). CDR3 length equals 13 residues. V was pared by 7 bases and J by 1 base, with 10 bases between.

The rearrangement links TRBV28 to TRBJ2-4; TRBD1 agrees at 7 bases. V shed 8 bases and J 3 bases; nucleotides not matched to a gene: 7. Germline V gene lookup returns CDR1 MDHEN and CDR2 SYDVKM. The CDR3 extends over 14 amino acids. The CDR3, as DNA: TGTGCCAGCCTACGAGGGGGCGGCAAAAACATTCAGTACTTC. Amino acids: CASLRGGGKNIQYF.

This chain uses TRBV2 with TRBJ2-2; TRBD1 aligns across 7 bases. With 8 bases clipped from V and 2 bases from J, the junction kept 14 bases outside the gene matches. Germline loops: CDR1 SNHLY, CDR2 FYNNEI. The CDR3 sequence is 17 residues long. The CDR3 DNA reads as TGTGCCAGCCGCCGAGAACGGGACAGCTATAACACCGGGGAGCTGTTTTTT. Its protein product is CASRRERDSYNTGELFF.

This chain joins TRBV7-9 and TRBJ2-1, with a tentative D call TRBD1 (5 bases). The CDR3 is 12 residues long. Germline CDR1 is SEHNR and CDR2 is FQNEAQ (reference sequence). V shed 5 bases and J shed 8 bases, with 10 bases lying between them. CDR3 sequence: CASSTLGDEQFF. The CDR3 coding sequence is TGTGCCAGCAGCACCCTAGGGGATGAGCAGTTCTTC. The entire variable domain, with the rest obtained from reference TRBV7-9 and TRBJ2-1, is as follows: DTGVSQNPRHKITKRGQNVTFRCDPISEHNRLYWYRQTLGQGPEFLTYFQNEAQLEKSRLLSDRFSAERPKGSFSTLEIQRTEQGDSAMYLCASSTLGDEQFFGPGTRLTVL.

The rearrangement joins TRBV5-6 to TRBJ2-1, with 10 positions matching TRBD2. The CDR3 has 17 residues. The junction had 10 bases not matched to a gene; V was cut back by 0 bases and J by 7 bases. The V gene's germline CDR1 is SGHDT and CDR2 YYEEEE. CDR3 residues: CASSLDLGLAARNEQFF. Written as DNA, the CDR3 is TGTGCCAGCAGCTTGGATCTTGGACTAGCGGCCAGGAATGAGCAGTTCTTC. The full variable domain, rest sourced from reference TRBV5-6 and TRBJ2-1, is DAGVTQSPTHLIKTRGQQVTLRCSPKSGHDTVSWYQQALGQGPQFIFQYYEEEERQRGNFPDRFSGHQFPNYSSELNVNALLLGDSALYLCASSLDLGLAARNEQFFGPGTRLTVL.

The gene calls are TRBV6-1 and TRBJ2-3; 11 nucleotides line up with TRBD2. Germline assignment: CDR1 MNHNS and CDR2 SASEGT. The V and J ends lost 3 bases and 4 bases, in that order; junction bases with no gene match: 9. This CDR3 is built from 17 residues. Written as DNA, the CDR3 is TGTGCCAGCAGTGACGGGGCTAGCGGGGGGACCCCAGATACGCAGTATTTT. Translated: CASSDGASGGTPDTQYF.

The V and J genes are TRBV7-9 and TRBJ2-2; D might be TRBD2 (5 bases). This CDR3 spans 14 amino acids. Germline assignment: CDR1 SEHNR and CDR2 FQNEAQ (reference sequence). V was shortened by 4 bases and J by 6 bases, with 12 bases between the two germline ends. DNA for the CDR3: TGTGCCAGCAGCTATATAGGACTTGCCGGGGAGCTGTTTTTT. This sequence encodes CASSYIGLAGELFF.

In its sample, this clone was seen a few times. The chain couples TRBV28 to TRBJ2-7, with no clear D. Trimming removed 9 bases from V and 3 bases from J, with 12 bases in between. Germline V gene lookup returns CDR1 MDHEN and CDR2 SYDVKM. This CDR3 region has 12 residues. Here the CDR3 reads CASTRNDYEQYF. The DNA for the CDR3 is TGTGCCAGTACCAGGAACGACTACGAGCAGTACTTC.